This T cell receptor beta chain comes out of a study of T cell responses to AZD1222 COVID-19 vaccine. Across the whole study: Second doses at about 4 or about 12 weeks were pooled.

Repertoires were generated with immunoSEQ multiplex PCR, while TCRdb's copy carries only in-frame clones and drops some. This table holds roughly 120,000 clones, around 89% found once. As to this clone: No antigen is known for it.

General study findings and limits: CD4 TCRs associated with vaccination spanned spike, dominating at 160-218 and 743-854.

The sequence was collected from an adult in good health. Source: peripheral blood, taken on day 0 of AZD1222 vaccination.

CDR3 DNA: TGTGCCAGTAGTATAAGCGGGGGGGCAGATACGCAGTATTTT. Translating gives CASSISGGADTQYF. V is TRBV19 and J is TRBJ2-3, with 10 nucleotides matching TRBD2. With V trimmed by 2 bases and J by 4 bases, 0 bases remained unmatched. Germline lookup yields CDR1 LNHDA and CDR2 SQIVND (reference sequence). This CDR3 comprises 14 residues.